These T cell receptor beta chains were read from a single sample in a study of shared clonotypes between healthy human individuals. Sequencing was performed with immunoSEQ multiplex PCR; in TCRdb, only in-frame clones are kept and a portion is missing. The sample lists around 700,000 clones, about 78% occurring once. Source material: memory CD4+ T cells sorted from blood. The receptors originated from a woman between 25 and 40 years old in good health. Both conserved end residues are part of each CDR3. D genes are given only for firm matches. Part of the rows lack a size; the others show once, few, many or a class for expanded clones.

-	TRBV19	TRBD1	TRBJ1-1	TGTGCCAGTAGATCCTTGACAGGGGGGGACACTGAAGCTTTCTTT	CASRSLTGGDTEAFF
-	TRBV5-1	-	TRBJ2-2	TGCGCCAGCAGCTTTAAGGGGTCCGACACCGGGGAGCTGTTTTTT	CASSFKGSDTGELFF
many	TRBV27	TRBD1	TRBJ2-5	TGTGCCAGCCATGAGGGGACAGGGGGCTCGGAGACCCAGTACTTC	CASHEGTGGSETQYF
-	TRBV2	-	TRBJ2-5	TGTGCCAGCAGCGCCCAGGGTTCTGAGGAGACCCAGTACTTC	CASSAQGSEETQYF
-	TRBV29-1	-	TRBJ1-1	TGCAGCGCGCAGGGAGGAGTGGAAAGGTCGATCACTGAAGCTTTCTTT	CSAQGGVERSITEAFF
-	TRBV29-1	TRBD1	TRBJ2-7	TGCAGCGTTCATGACAGGGAAGGGCAGTACTTC	CSVHDREGQYF
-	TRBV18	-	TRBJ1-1	TGTGCCAGCTGCCGACAGCAGAACACTGAAGCTTTCTTT	CASCRQQNTEAFF
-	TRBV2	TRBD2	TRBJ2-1	TGTGCCAGCAGTAGACTAGCGGGAGGGCCTAATGAGCAGTTCTTC	CASSRLAGGPNEQFF
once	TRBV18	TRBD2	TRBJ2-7	TGTGCCAGCTCGCCGCCGGGACTAGGGTCGTCGGAGCAGTACTTC	CASSPPGLGSSEQYF
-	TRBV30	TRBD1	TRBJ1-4	TGTGCCTGGTCCGGGACAGGGGTTGAAAAACTGTTTTTT	CAWSGTGVEKLFF
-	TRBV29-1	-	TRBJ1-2	TGCAGCGTTGGCCGGCCGGGGGCGAGCTATGGCTACACCTTC	CSVGRPGASYGYTF
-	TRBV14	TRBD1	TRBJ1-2	TGTGCCAGCAGCCCGTCCGGGACAGCTAACTATGGCTACACCTTC	CASSPSGTANYGYTF
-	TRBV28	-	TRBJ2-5	TGTGCCAGCAGTTCCCCCCCGCCCCAAGAGACCCAGTACTTC	CASSSPPPQETQYF
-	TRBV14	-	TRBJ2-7	TGTGCCAGCAGCCAATTCAGGGAATACGAGCAGTACTTC	CASSQFREYEQYF
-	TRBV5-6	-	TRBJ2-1	TGTGCCAGCAGCTTGCGTGGTTCGACGGGTGTTCAGTTCTTC	CASSLRGSTGVQFF
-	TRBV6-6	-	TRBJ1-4	TGTGCCAGCACTCGGGACTTGGGCAATGAAAAACTGTTTTTT	CASTRDLGNEKLFF
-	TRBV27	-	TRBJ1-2	TGTGCCAGCACACAACCACAGGGTTTGGGAGGCTACACCTTC	CASTQPQGLGGYTF
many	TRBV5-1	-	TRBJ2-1	TGCGCCAGCAGCTTAGGGGACCTATCATACAATGAGCAGTTCTTC	CASSLGDLSYNEQFF
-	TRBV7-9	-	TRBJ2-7	TGTGCCAGCAGCTTATTGACAGACTACGAGCAGTACTTC	CASSLLTDYEQYF
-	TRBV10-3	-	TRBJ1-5	TGTGCCATCAGTGAGCTGGGAGAGGGGTCGCCCCAGCATTTT	CAISELGEGSPQHF
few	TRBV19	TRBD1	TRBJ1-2	TGTGCCAGTAGACACGCCTACAGGGGGGCAGGAGACTATGGCTACACCTTC	CASRHAYRGAGDYGYTF
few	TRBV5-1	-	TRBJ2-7	TGCGCCAGCAGCTTGGGGCCCGAGCAGTACTTC	CASSLGPEQYF
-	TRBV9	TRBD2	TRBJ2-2	TGTGCCAGCAGCGCTAGCGGCAACACCGGGGAGCTGTTTTTT	CASSASGNTGELFF
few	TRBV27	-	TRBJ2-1	TGTGCCAGCAGTTCACCCCCTGGTAGGACAGCTTCCAATGAGCAGTTCTTC	CASSSPPGRTASNEQFF
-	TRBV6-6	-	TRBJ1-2	TGTGCCAGCACTACATCTTCCGCCGGGAACTATGGCTACACCTTC	CASTTSSAGNYGYTF
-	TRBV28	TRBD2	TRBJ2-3	TGTGCCAGCAGGGATAGCGGGAGTTGGGGCGGTACGCAGTATTTT	CASRDSGSWGGTQYF
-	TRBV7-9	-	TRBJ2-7	TGTGCCAGCAGCTTAGTAAGTCACGAGCAGTACTTC	CASSLVSHEQYF
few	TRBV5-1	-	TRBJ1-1	TGCGCCAGCAGCTTGGCGTCGGGGATGAACACTGAAGCTTTCTTT	CASSLASGMNTEAFF
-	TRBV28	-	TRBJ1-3	TGTGCCTGTAAATACACGGCCTCTGGAAACACCATATATTTT	CACKYTASGNTIYF
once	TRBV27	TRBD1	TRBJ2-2	TGTGCCAGCAGATCGACAGGGGGGTCGGACGGGGAGCTGTTTTTT	CASRSTGGSDGELFF
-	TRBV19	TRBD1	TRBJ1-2	TGTGCCATATCACGGACAGGGTCAAATGGCTACACCTTC	CAISRTGSNGYTF
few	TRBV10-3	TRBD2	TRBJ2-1	TGTGCCATCAGTGATACGGGAGGTACCTACAATGAGCAGTTCTTC	CAISDTGGTYNEQFF
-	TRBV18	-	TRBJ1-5	TGTGCCAGCTCTCACGGACAGATCAATCAGCCCCAGCATTTT	CASSHGQINQPQHF
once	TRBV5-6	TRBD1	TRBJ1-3	TGTGCCAGCAGCCCGGGGACAGTTCTTTCTGGAAACACCATATATTTT	CASSPGTVLSGNTIYF
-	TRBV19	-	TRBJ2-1	TGTGCCAGTAGTATCAGGGAGAGCTCCTACAATGAGCAGTTCTTC	CASSIRESSYNEQFF
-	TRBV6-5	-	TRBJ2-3	TGTGCCAGCAGCCGACGCAGAAACACAGATACGCAGTATTTT	CASSRRRNTDTQYF
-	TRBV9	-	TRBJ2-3	TGTGCCAGCAGCGTAGGCGTGGATTTCACAGATACGCAGTATTTT	CASSVGVDFTDTQYF
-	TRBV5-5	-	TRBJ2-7	TGTGCCAGCAGCTTGGGGTACCGAGCCTACGAGCAGTACTTC	CASSLGYRAYEQYF
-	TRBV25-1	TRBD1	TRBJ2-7	TGTGCCAGTGAATCGGACAGGGAAACCTACGAGCAGTACTTC	CASESDRETYEQYF
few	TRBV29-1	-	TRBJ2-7	TGCAGCGTTGAATCGGGGGGCGGGACGTTGGGTGACGAGCAGTACTTC	CSVESGGGTLGDEQYF